This is a list of T cell receptor beta chains from one sample in a study of graft-versus-host responses after intestinal transplantation. TCRdb's copy holds only in-frame clones and misses some; the assay was immunoSEQ multiplex PCR. This sample has some 77,000 clones; 92% occur once, and the top ten carry 0.69%. Specimen: PBMCs, collected 98 days after intestinal transplantation. These receptors originate from a human patient who received an intestinal transplant, so some T cells may come from the graft donor. The CDR3 runs from the conserved cysteine through the conserved F or W. A D gene is named only where the DNA matches it firmly. Clone sizes are given selectively: once, few, many, or a class where the clone is expanded.

V gene	J gene	clone size	D gene	CDR3 DNA	CDR3 protein
TRBV5-1	TRBJ2-5	.	.	TGCGCCAGCAGCTTGACGAGGCGTGAGACCCAGTACTTC	CASSLTRRETQYF
TRBV9	TRBJ2-5	once	.	TGTGCCAGCAGCGTAGTGGAGGGGTTAGGACAGACCCAGTACTTC	CASSVVEGLGQTQYF
TRBV5-1	TRBJ2-2	.	.	TGCGCCAGCAGCCCGCTCAGTCAGGAGGCCGGGGAGCTGTTTTTT	CASSPLSQEAGELFF
TRBV20-1	TRBJ2-7	.	.	TGCAGTGCCGTCGACACCTACGAGCAGTACTTC	CSAVDTYEQYF
TRBV5-6	TRBJ2-1	.	TRBD1	TGTGCCAGCAGCTTGGATCAGGGGGCGCGGGTTGATGAGCAGTTCTTC	CASSLDQGARVDEQFF
TRBV6-5	TRBJ1-1	.	TRBD1	TGTGCCAGCAGAATACAGGGGGACACTGAAGCTTTCTTT	CASRIQGDTEAFF
TRBV10-1	TRBJ2-7	.	.	TGCGCCAGCAGTGAGGGAGAGAGTAGCGTAGACGAGCAGTACTTC	CASSEGESSVDEQYF
TRBV28	TRBJ1-5	.	.	TGTGCCAGCAGTTTCAGCTCAGGGGTTGGACAGCCCCAGCATTTT	CASSFSSGVGQPQHF
TRBV6-5	TRBJ2-2	.	.	TGTGCCAGCAGTTCCCCGAACAGGGAGAACACCGGGGAGCTGTTTTTT	CASSSPNRENTGELFF
TRBV20-1	TRBJ2-7	.	.	TGCAGTGCTAGGGGAAACGAGCAGTACTTC	CSARGNEQYF
TRBV25-1	TRBJ1-2	.	TRBD1	TGTGCCAGCAGTCCACCGGGACAGGAGTACTATGGCTACACCTTC	CASSPPGQEYYGYTF
TRBV6-1	TRBJ1-4	.	TRBD1	TGTGCCAGCAGTGCCCGACAGGGCGGGGATGAAAAACTGTTTTTT	CASSARQGGDEKLFF
TRBV15	TRBJ2-5	.	TRBD2	TGTGCCACCAGTCCGGGGCGGGGGGCGACCCAGTACTTC	CATSPGRGATQYF
TRBV27	TRBJ2-5	.	TRBD2	TGTGCCAGCAGGCTAGCGGGAGGGACACTCCAAGAGACCCAGTACTTC	CASRLAGGTLQETQYF
TRBV9	TRBJ1-3	few	.	TGTGCCAGCAGCCCCTCGGGGGACCTTGGAAACACCATATATTTT	CASSPSGDLGNTIYF
TRBV6-5	TRBJ1-1	.	TRBD1	TGTGCCAGCAGTTACTCGGGACAGGGGATCAACACTGAAGCTTTCTTT	CASSYSGQGINTEAFF
TRBV6-5	TRBJ2-7	.	.	TGTGCCAGCCAAAACAGAGGGACAATCTCCTACGAGCAGTACTTC	CASQNRGTISYEQYF
TRBV11-2	TRBJ1-6	.	TRBD1	TGTGCCAGCAGCCAATCGGAGGCAGGGGGTCATTCACCCCTCCACTTT	CASSQSEAGGHSPLHF
TRBV12-5	TRBJ1-1	.	.	TGTGCTAGTGGTTTGGGGGCCACTGAAGCTTTCTTT	CASGLGATEAFF
TRBV28	TRBJ2-7	.	.	TGTGCCAGCAGTTTAGAGAGCTCCTACGAGCAGTACTTC	CASSLESSYEQYF
TRBV7-2	TRBJ1-2	.	TRBD1	TGTGCCAGCAGCTCGACTGACAGGGGTCTTGGCTACACCTTC	CASSSTDRGLGYTF
TRBV2	TRBJ2-1	.	TRBD2	TGTGCCAGCGAAACGGTCGGGGGGGCCCACAATGAGCAGTTCTTC	CASETVGGAHNEQFF